The 12 T cell receptor beta chains presented below share a single source sample, sequenced in a study of blood T cell repertoires in COVID-19. The protocol was immunoSEQ multiplex PCR, while the TCRdb copy is restricted to in-frame clones and leaves out a portion. Among some 360,000 clones listed, approximately 90% were seen once. The sample consisted of peripheral blood. These receptors all come from a woman aged 60-75 years with COVID-19, enrolled during active disease.

The chain couples TRBV19 to TRBJ2-3; 8 bases line up with TRBD1. This CDR3 is 13 amino acids long. In germline, CDR1 is LNHDA, CDR2 SQIVND (reference sequence). V gave up 10 bases and J gave up 3 bases; unmatched junction bases: 6. CDR3 region: CATQGAGTDTQYF. DNA of the CDR3: TGTGCCACCCAGGGGGCAGGGACAGATACGCAGTATTTT.

V and J are TRBV30 and TRBJ1-6, with 7 bases identical to TRBD1. Looked up from germline, CDR1 is GTSNPN and CDR2 is SVGIG (reference sequence). The length of the CDR3 is 15 residues. Trimming took 6 bases from V and 7 from J; bases not matched to a gene: 12. The CDR3 spells CACASPGQNNSPLHF. CDR3 nucleotide sequence: TGTGCCTGTGCAAGCCCGGGACAGAACAATTCACCCCTCCACTTT.

The V gene is TRBV11-2, the J gene TRBJ2-5; unclear D gene. Trimming removed 8 bases at V and 5 bases at J, with 9 bases between. This CDR3 spans 11 amino acids. Germline lookup yields CDR1 SGHAT and CDR2 FQNNGV. The CDR3, as DNA: TGTGCCAGCCAAAGCGTGGAGACCCAGTACTTC. Protein product: CASQSVETQYF.

V gene TRBV5-8 combines with J gene TRBJ1-5; TRBD1 aligns across 10 bases. The CDR3 is 14 residues long. Per germline, CDR1 SGHTS and CDR2 YDEGEE. The V and J ends lost 4 bases and 5 bases, in that order; junction bases with no gene match: 3. CDR3 bases: TGTGCCAGCAGCGGGGACAGGGGCGATCAGCCCCAGCATTTT. It translates to CASSGDRGDQPQHF.

V usage is TRBV7-2 and J usage is TRBJ2-1, with D perhaps TRBD2 (6 bases). The germline V gene encodes CDR1 SGHTA and CDR2 FQGNSA. V lost 2 bases to trimming and J lost 9 bases, with 11 bases between them. The CDR3 extends over 13 amino acids. As DNA, the CDR3 is TGTGCCAGCAGCTTATTGCAAGCGGGTGAGCAGTTCTTC. Translated: CASSLLQAGEQFF.

V gene TRBV7-2 combines with J gene TRBJ1-2; D might be TRBD1 (5 bases). The CDR3 spans 15 residues. Trimming pared 5 bases from V and 8 bases from J, leaving 21 bases between. The V gene's germline CDR1 is SGHTA and CDR2 FQGNSA. The CDR3: CASSDSGQGFTGYTF. The DNA of the CDR3 is TGTGCCAGCAGCGACTCGGGCCAGGGCTTTACAGGCTACACCTTC.

This chain connects TRBV5-1 to TRBJ2-5, with 13 bases that match TRBD2. V shed 6 bases and J 3 bases; nucleotides not matched to a gene: 8. This CDR3 is built from 16 residues. Germline CDR1 and CDR2: SGHRS and YFSETQ. The CDR3 loop is CASTTGGTSGEETQYF. The CDR3 DNA follows: TGCGCCAGCACCACAGGAGGGACTAGCGGGGAAGAGACCCAGTACTTC.

This chain links TRBV7-8 with TRBJ1-5; tentatively, D is TRBD1 (5 bases). The CDR3 covers 16 residues. V lost 1 base and J lost 7, with 17 bases in between. CDR1 and CDR2 from the germline V gene are SGHVS and FQNEAQ. CDR3 DNA: TGTGCCAGCAGCTTAGAAGGTTTGTTAGGGGTCCAGCCCCAGCATTTT. Amino acids: CASSLEGLLGVQPQHF.

The rearrangement uses TRBV28 and TRBJ1-6; 9 bases map to TRBD1. Germline V gene sequence: CDR1 MDHEN, CDR2 SYDVKM. Trimming cost V 3 bases and J 7 bases; bases outside gene matches: 7. The CDR3 is made up of 16 amino acids. CDR3 sequence (DNA): TGTGCCAGCAGTTTGGCGGGACAGGGTAACAATTCACCCCTCCACTTT. It codes for CASSLAGQGNNSPLHF.

The table lists this clone with a few counts. The chain is built from TRBV7-8 and TRBJ2-2; 14 bases map to TRBD2. The germline gives CDR1 SGHVS, CDR2 FQNEAQ. V was clipped by 5 bases and J by 0 bases; unmatched bases: 2. CDR3 length: 17 residues. CDR3 nucleotide sequence: TGTGCCAGCAGCCGGACTAGCGGGGGGCCGAACACCGGGGAGCTGTTTTTT. This encodes CASSRTSGGPNTGELFF.

CDR3 DNA sequence: TGTGCCAGCAGCTCCCCGGGACTAGCAGTTTACGAGCAGTACTTC. This translates into CASSSPGLAVYEQYF. The chain has TRBV7-2 and TRBJ2-7, with 9 bases fitting TRBD2. V shed 4 bases and J 4 bases; nucleotides not matched to a gene: 8. The CDR3 extends over 15 amino acids. Germline V lookup: CDR1 SGHTA, CDR2 FQGNSA.

The chain links TRBV2 to TRBJ2-1; 12 bases fit TRBD2. The V and J ends lost 6 bases and 0 bases, in that order; junction bases with no gene match: 9. Per germline, CDR1 SNHLY and CDR2 FYNNEI. The CDR3 loop spans 18 amino acids. The CDR3 sequence: CASRGPSGGGSSYNEQFF. In nucleotides, the CDR3 is TGTGCCAGCAGAGGTCCTAGCGGGGGGGGGAGCTCCTACAATGAGCAGTTCTTC. The full variable domain, rest sourced from reference TRBV2 and TRBJ2-1, is EPEVTQTPSHQVTQMGQEVILRCVPISNHLYFYWYRQILGQKVEFLVSFYNNEISEKSEIFDDQFSVERPDGSNFTLKIRSTKLEDSAMYFCASRGPSGGGSSYNEQFFGPGTRLTVL.